This TCR beta chain was retrieved from a study of high-grade serous ovarian cancer treatment subgroups. Tumor samples were obtained before definitive surgery or chemotherapy. Some clones are missing from TCRdb's copy, which holds only in-frame ones; the method was immunoSEQ multiplex PCR. The sample lists some 10,000 clones, about 70% occurring once. Study results and limitations: Repertoire similarity ranged roughly 0.1 to 0.79 between tumors of one patient.

With respect to this clone: What it binds is unknown.

Trimming cost V 2 bases and J 3 bases, with 11 bases left between them. Germline V gives CDR1 KGHSH, CDR2 LQKENI. The CDR3 contains 14 residues. V and J are TRBV18 and TRBJ2-7; D unclear. Sequences were obtained from tumor tissue. The receptor comes from a human donor with high-grade serous ovarian cancer. CDR3 bases: TGTGCCAGCTCACCATCGGTTATTGGCTACGAGCAGTACTTC. Protein product: CASSPSVIGYEQYF.